The TCR beta chain described here comes from a study of T cell changes during pregnancy in multiple sclerosis. V was pared by 7 bases and J by 0 bases, with 13 bases between. This CDR3 has 15 amino acids. Germline V gene data show CDR1 as MNHNS and CDR2 as SASEGT. Sequenced by immunoSEQ multiplex PCR; TCRdb stores in-frame clones only, minus some. The profile shows 28,000 or so clones, roughly 89% of them singletons. The sequences come from CD4+ T cells from peripheral blood mononuclear cells, collected in the second trimester of pregnancy. The chain uses TRBV6-1 and TRBJ1-5; D ambiguous. This receptor was taken from a female donor with multiple sclerosis, enrolled in a pregnancy study. The CDR3 nucleotides are TGTGCCAGCAATTTCGGGGTTAATAGCAATCAGCCCCAGCATTTT. This codes for CASNFGVNSNQPQHF.